The entry that follows covers one TCR beta chain sequence. This sample stems from a study of blood T cell repertoires in COVID-19. Study as a whole: The United States, Italy and Spain provided the acute and convalescent COVID-19 samples. The analysed material was cDNA or gDNA that came from T cells, B-cell-depleted T cells, or PBMCs.

The CDR3 totals 20 residues. CDR1 is LNHNV and CDR2 is YYDKDF in the germline V gene (reference sequence). Unmatched junction bases numbered 16, after V lost 1 base and J lost 6 bases. Using immunoSEQ multiplex PCR, the repertoire was profiled, and TCRdb retains in-frame clones only, with some absent. The sample carries under 400,000 clones, about nine tenths recorded once. The source of this sequence is a woman aged 25-40 years with COVID-19, enrolled during active disease. The V call is TRBV15, the J call TRBJ1-6; TRBD1 matches at 9 bases. Sequenced material: peripheral blood. The CDR3 is CATSRVPGQGIEDRNSPLHF. CDR3 sequence (DNA): TGTGCCACCAGCAGAGTACCGGGACAGGGTATAGAGGATCGTAATTCACCCCTCCACTTT.